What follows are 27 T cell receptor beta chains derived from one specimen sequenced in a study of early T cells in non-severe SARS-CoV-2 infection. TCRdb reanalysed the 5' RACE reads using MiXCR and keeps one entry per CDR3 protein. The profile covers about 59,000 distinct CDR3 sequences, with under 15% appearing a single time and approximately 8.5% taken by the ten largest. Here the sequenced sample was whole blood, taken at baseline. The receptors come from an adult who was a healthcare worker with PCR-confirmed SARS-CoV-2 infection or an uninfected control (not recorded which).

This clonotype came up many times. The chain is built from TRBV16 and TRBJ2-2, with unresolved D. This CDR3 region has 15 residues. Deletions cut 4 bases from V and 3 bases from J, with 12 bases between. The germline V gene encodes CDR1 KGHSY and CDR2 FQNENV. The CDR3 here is CASSPHLRDTGELFF. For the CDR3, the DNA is TGTGCCAGCAGCCCACACCTAAGGGACACCGGGGAGCTGTTTTTT.

DNA of the CDR3: TGTGCCACCAGCATAGGGACACCTAAAGAGACCCAGTACTTC. It encodes CATSIGTPKETQYF. The rearrangement links TRBV15 to TRBJ2-5; possible D gene TRBD1, 6 bases. Germline loops: CDR1 LNHNV, CDR2 YYDKDF (reference sequence). The V end lost 4 bases, the J end lost 3 bases, and 12 bases lay between the germline ends. CDR3 length: 14 residues.

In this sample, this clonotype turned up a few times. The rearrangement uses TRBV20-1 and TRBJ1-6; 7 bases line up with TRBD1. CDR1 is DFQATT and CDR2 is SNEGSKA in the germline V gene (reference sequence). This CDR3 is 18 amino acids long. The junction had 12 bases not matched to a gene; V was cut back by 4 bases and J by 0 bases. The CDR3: CSAISSWGQLSYNSPLHF. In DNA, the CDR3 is TGCAGTGCTATAAGTTCTTGGGGACAGCTCTCCTATAATTCACCCCTCCACTTT.

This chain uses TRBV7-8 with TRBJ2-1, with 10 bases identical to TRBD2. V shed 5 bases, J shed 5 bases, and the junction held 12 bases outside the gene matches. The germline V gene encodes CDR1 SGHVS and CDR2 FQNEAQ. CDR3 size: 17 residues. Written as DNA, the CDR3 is TGTGCCAGCAGCCCCTGGGACGCGACTAGCGGGCACAATGAGCAGTTCTTC. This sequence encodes CASSPWDATSGHNEQFF.

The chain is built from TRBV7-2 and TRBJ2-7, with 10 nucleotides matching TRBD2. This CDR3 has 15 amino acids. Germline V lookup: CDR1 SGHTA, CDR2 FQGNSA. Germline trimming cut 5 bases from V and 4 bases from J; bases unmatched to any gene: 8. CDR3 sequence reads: CASSPFSGGLYEQYF. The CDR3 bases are TGTGCCAGCAGCCCCTTTAGCGGGGGGCTTTACGAGCAGTACTTC.

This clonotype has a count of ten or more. CDR3 bases: TGCGCCAGCAGCTTGGCGACAGCGTACGAGCAGTACTTC. Translated: CASSLATAYEQYF. The chain has TRBV5-1 and TRBJ2-7, with D maybe TRBD1 (5 bases). V lost 0 bases and J lost 4, with 8 bases in between. The CDR3 is made up of 13 amino acids. Germline V gives CDR1 SGHRS, CDR2 YFSETQ.

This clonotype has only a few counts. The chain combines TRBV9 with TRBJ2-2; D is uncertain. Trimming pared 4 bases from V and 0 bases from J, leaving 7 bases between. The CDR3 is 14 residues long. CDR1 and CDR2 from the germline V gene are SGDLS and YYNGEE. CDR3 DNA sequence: TGTGCCAGCAGCACCGTACCGAACACCGGGGAGCTGTTTTTT. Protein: CASSTVPNTGELFF.

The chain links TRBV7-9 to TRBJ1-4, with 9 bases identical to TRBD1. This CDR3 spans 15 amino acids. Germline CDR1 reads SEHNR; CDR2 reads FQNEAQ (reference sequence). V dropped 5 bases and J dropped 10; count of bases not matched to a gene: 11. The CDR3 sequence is CASSLGQGADLKLFF. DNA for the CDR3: TGTGCCAGCAGCCTGGGACAGGGAGCCGATTTAAAACTGTTTTTT. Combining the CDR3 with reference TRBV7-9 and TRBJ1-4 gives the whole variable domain DTGVSQNPRHKITKRGQNVTFRCDPISEHNRLYWYRQTLGQGPEFLTYFQNEAQLEKSRLLSDRFSAERPKGSFSTLEIQRTEQGDSAMYLCASSLGQGADLKLFFGSGTQLSVL.

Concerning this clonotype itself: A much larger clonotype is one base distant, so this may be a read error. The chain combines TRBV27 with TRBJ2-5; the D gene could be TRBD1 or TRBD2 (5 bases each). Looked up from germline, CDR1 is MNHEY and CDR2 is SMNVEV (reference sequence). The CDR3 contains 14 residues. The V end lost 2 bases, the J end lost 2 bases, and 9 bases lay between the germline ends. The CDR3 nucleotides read TGTGCCAGCAGTTTACATTGGGGGCAAGAGACCCAGTACTTC. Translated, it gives CASSLHWGQETQYF.

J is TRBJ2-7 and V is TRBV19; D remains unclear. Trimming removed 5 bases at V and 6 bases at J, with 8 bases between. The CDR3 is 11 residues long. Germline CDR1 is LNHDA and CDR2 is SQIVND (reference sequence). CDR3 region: CASSQGSEQYF. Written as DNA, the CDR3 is TGTGCCAGTAGTCAAGGATCCGAGCAGTACTTC.

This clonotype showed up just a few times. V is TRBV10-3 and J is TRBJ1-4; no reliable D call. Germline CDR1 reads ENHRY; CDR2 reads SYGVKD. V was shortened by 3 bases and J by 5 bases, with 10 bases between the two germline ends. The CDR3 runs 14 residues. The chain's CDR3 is CAISDSTLNEKLFF. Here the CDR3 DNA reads TGTGCCATCAGTGACAGCACTCTGAATGAAAAACTGTTTTTT.

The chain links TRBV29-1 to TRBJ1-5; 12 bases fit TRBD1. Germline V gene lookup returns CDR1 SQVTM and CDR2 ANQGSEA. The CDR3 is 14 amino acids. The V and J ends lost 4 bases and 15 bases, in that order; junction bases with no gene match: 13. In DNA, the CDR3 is TGCAGCGTTGCCCTGGGACAGGGGGCTGGGACCCGGCATTTT. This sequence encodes CSVALGQGAGTRHF.

The CDR3 nucleotides read TGTGCCAGCAGTGAAGACGGTATCAATCAGCCCCAGCATTTT. Encoded protein: CASSEDGINQPQHF. V and J are TRBV6-4 and TRBJ1-5; no clear D gene. Trimming took 3 bases from V and 3 from J, leaving 9 bases between them. Per the germline V gene, CDR1 is MRHNA and CDR2 is SNTAGT. CDR3 length equals 14 residues.

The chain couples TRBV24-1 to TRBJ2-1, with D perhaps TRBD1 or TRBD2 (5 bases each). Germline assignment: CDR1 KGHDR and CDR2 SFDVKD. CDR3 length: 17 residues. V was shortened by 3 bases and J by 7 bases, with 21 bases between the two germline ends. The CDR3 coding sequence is TGTGCCACCAGTGATGGGGGAAGCGGCCCCCTACAAAATGAGCAGTTCTTC. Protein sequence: CATSDGGSGPLQNEQFF.

This CDR3 reads CATSRDRTEWAGNIQYF. The CDR3 DNA reads TGTGCCACCAGCAGAGATCGGACAGAGTGGGCGGGAAACATTCAGTACTTC. The chain couples TRBV15 to TRBJ2-4; D is perhaps TRBD1 (6 bases). The CDR3 sequence is 17 residues long. CDR1 and CDR2 (germline): LNHNV, YYDKDF (reference sequence). Between the trimmed V and J ends, which lost 0 bases and 6 bases, there was a span of 18 bases.

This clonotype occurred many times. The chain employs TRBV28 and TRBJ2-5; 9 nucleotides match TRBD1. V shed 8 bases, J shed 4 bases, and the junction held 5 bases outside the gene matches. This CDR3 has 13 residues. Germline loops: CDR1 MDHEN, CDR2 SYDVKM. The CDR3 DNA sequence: TGTGCCAGCTCGGGACAGGGCGGAGAGACCCAGTACTTC. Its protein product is CASSGQGGETQYF. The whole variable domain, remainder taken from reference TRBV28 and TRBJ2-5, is DVKVTQSSRYLVKRTGEKVFLECVQDMDHENMFWYRQDPGLGLRLIYFSYDVKMKEKGDIPEGYSVSREKKERFSLILESASTNQTSMYLCASSGQGGETQYFGPGTRLLVL.

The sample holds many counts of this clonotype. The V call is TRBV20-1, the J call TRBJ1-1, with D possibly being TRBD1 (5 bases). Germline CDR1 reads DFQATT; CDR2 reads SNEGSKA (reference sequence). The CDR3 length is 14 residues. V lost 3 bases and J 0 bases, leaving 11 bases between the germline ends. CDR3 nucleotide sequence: TGCAGTGCTAGTCCGGGGGGTTTGAACACTGAAGCTTTCTTT. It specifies CSASPGGLNTEAFF.

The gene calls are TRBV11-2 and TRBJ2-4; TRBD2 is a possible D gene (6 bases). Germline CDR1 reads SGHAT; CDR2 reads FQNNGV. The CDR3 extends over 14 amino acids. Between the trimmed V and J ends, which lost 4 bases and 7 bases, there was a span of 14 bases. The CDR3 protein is CASSSPGTLNIQYF. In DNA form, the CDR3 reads TGTGCCAGCAGCTCCCCCGGGACTCTCAACATTCAGTACTTC.

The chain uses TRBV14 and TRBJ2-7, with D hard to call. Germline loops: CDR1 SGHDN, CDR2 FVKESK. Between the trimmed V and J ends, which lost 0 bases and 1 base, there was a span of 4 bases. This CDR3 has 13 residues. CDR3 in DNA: TGTGCCAGCAGCCAAGAAAGGTCCTACGAGCAGTACTTC. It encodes CASSQERSYEQYF. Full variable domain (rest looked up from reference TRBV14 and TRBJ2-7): EAGVTQFPSHSVIEKGQTVTLRCDPISGHDNLYWYRRVMGKEIKFLLHFVKESKQDESGMPNNRFLAERTGGTYSTLKVQPAELEDSGVYFCASSQERSYEQYFGPGTRLTVT.

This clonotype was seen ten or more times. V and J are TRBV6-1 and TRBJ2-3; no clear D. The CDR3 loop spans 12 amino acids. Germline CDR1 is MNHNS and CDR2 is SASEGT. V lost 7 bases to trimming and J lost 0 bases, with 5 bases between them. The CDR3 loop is CASTFSTDTQYF. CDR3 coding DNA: TGTGCCAGCACTTTTAGCACAGATACGCAGTATTTT.

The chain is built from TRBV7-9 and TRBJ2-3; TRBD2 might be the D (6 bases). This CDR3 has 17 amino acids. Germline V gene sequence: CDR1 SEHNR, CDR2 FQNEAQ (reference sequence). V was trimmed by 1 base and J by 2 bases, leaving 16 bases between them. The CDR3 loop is CASSLGLAGRNTDTQYF. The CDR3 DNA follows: TGTGCCAGCAGCTTAGGCTTGGCGGGACGCAACACAGATACGCAGTATTTT.

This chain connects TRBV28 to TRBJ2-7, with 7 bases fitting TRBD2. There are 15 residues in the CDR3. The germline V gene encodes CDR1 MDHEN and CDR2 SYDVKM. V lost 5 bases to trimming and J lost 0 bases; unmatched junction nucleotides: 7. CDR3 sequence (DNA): TGTGCCAGCAGTCCAGCGGGGTCCAGCTCCTACGAGCAGTACTTC. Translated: CASSPAGSSSYEQYF.

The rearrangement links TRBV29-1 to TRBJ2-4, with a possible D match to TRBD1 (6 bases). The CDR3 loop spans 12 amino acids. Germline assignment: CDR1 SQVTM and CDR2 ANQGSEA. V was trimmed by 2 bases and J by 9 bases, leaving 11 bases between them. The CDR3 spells CSVEYGGPIQYF. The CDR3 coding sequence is TGCAGCGTTGAATATGGGGGCCCCATTCAGTACTTC.

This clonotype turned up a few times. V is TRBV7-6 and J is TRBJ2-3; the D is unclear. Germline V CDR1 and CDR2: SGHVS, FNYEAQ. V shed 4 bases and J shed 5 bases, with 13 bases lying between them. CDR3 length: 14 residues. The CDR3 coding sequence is TGTGCCAGCAGCTCCTATGTAGGTGTAGATACGCAGTATTTT. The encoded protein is CASSSYVGVDTQYF.

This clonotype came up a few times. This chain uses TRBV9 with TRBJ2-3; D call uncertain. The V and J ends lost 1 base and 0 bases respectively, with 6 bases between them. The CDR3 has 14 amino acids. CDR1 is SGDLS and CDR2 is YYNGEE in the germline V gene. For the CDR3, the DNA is TGTGCCAGCAGCGTACTTGGTAGCACAGATACGCAGTATTTT. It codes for CASSVLGSTDTQYF. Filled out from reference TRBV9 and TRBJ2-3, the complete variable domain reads DSGVTQTPKHLITATGQRVTLRCSPRSGDLSVYWYQQSLDQGLQFLIQYYNGEERAKGNILERFSAQQFPDLHSELNLSSLELGDSALYFCASSVLGSTDTQYFGPGTRLTVL.

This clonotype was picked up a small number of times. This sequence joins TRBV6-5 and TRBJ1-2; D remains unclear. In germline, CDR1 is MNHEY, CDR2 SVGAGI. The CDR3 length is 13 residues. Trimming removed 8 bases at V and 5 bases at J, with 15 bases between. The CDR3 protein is CASRASLYYGYTF. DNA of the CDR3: TGTGCCAGCCGGGCCAGCCTGTATTATGGCTACACCTTC.

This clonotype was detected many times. CDR3 bases: TGCAGCGTTCGGGCTGAAAAACTGTTTTTT. It yields the protein CSVRAEKLFF. The chain uses TRBV29-1 and TRBJ1-4; D gene ambiguous. The CDR3 runs 10 residues. In germline, CDR1 is SQVTM, CDR2 ANQGSEA. V shed 5 bases and J shed 7 bases, with 5 bases lying between them.